Described below is a single TCR beta chain sequence and its context. What it binds is not known. This CDR3 is 14 amino acids long. V was pared by 2 bases and J by 0 bases, with 6 bases between. Germline V CDR1 and CDR2: SNHLY, FYNNEI. This sample is drawn from a study of OX40 agonist ivuxolimab in advanced cancers. Overall study context: Patients in dose escalation had liver, melanoma, kidney or head and neck cancers.

Study-level findings and limits: Near-lowest levels of clonal expansion characterized partial responders at 0.1-3.0 mg/kg. The work left the antigen specificity of expanded peripheral T cells undetermined.

This table comes from immunoSEQ multiplex PCR, and its TCRdb copy is limited to in-frame clones, with some not included. The repertoire includes approximately 26,000 clones, around 77% of them detected once, and 9.5% to 15% sits in the top ten. The sample in question was CD4+ or CD8+ T cells sorted from blood, obtained in a trial of the OX40 agonist ivuxolimab. The chain has TRBV2 and TRBJ2-3, with D unclear. The TCR comes from an adult with an advanced solid tumor such as melanoma, head and neck, liver or kidney cancer. CDR3 DNA sequence: TGTGCCAGCAGTGAACCGGATAGCACAGATACGCAGTATTTT. This encodes CASSEPDSTDTQYF.